This T cell receptor beta chain was identified in a study of CD8 T cells in Susac syndrome. The table lists this clonotype with a count of one. The CDR3 has 14 residues. CDR1 and CDR2 from the germline V gene are ENHRY and SYGVKD. Trimming removed 4 bases from V and 0 bases from J, with 9 bases in between. The sequenced target, TCR beta, came from blood CD8+ and CD4+ T cells. The multiple sclerosis control group consisted of treatment-naive patients whose relapsing-remitting disease, which was either stable or active, fulfilled revised McDonald criteria. TEMRA cells were FACS-enriched, and CD8+ and CD4+ T cells were isolated negatively. An amount of RNA that ranged from 0.5 to 1 ug was reverse transcribed with random hexamers. With immunoSEQ multiplex PCR, TCR beta CDR3 was amplified across 54 Vbeta and 13 Jbeta. One entry per CDR3 protein results from TCRdb running MiXCR on the immunoSEQ multiplex PCR reads. Of approximately 120,000 distinct CDR3 sequences listed, about 90% are singletons.

The sequencing sample was made of CD8+ T cells from PBMCs. The chain joins TRBV10-3 to TRBJ1-1; D is possibly TRBD1 (6 bases). This sequence originates from a human donor with multiple sclerosis. CDR3 in amino acids: CAISAGVMNTEAFF. The CDR3 nucleotides read TGTGCCATCAGTGCAGGGGTGATGAACACTGAAGCTTTCTTT.